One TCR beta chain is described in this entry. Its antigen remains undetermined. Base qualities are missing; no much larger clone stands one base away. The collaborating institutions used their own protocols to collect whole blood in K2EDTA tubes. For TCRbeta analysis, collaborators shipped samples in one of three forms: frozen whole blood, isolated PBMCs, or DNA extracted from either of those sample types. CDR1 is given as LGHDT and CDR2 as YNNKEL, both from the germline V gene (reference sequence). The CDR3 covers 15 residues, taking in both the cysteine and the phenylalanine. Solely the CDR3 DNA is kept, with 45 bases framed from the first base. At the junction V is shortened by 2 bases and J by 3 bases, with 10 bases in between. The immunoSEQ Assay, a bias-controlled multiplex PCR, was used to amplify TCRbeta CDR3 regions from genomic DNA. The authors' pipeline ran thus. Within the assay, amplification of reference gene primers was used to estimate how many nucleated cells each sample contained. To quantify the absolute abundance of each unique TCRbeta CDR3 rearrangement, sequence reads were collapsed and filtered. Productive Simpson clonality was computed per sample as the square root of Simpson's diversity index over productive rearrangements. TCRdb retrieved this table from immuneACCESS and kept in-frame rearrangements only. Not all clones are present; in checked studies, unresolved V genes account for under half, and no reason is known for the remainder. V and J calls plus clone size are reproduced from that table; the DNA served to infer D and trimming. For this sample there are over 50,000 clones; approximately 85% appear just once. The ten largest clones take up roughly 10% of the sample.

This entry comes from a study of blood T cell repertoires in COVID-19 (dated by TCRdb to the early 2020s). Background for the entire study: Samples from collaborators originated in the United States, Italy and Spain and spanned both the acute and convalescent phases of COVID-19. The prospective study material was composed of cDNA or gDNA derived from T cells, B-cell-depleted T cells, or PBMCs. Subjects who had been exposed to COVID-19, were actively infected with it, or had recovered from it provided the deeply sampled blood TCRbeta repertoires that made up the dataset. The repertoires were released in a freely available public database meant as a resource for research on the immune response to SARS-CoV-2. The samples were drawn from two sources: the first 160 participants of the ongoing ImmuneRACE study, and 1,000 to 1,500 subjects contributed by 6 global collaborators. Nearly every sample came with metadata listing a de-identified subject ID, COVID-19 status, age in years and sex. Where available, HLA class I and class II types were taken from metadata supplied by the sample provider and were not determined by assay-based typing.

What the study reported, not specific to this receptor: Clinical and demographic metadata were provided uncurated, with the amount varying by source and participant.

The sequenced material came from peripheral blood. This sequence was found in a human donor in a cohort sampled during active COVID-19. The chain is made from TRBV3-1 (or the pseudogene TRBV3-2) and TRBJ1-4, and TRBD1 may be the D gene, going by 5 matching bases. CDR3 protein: CASSQNTGSNEKLFF. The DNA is TGTGCCAGCAGCCAAAACACAGGCTCTAATGAAAAACTGTTTTTT.